These 12 T cell receptor beta chains share one sample of origin, sequenced in a study of identical twins. TCRdb processed the 5' RACE reads anew with MiXCR; each CDR3 protein has one entry. In the table there are about 700,000 distinct CDR3 sequences, 8.6% of which are singletons. The data also belong to a second study, concerning yellow fever vaccine responses in identical twins.

What was sequenced was PBMCs. Source of these receptors: a woman between 18 and 30 years old in good health.

V gene TRBV14 combines with J gene TRBJ2-7, with 7 positions matching TRBD2. The CDR3 consists of 15 residues. V shed 0 bases and J 6 bases; nucleotides not matched to a gene: 8. Per the germline V gene, CDR1 is SGHDN and CDR2 is FVKESK. The CDR3 sequence is CASSQDLGREGEQYF. The DNA of the CDR3 is TGTGCCAGCAGCCAAGATCTGGGCAGGGAGGGCGAGCAGTACTTC.

The chain joins TRBV10-3 to TRBJ2-1; 15 positions match TRBD2. V shed 5 bases, J shed 8 bases, and the junction held 7 bases outside the gene matches. The CDR3 spans 16 residues. Per germline, CDR1 ENHRY and CDR2 SYGVKD. CDR3 coding DNA: TGTGCCATCAGTAAGGGACTAGCGGGAGGCAGCGATGAGCAGTTCTTC. It specifies CAISKGLAGGSDEQFF.

In this sample, this clonotype turned up many times. The chain recombines TRBV7-9 with TRBJ2-1; no clear D. Germline V CDR1 and CDR2: SEHNR, FQNEAQ (reference sequence). V was clipped by 0 bases and J by 8 bases, with 5 bases between them. This CDR3 spans 12 amino acids. CDR3 coding DNA: TGTGCCAGCAGCTTAGCAGGGCATGAGCAGTTCTTC. As protein: CASSLAGHEQFF.

This clonotype was observed a few times. The V gene is TRBV27, the J gene TRBJ2-3, with 7 nucleotides matching TRBD2. The CDR3 loop spans 15 amino acids. Germline CDR1 is MNHEY and CDR2 is SMNVEV (reference sequence). With 7 bases clipped from V and 2 bases from J, the junction kept 9 bases outside the gene matches. The CDR3 is CASISGASFTDTQYF. The CDR3 coding sequence is TGTGCCAGCATCAGCGGGGCCTCCTTCACAGATACGCAGTATTTT.

The rearrangement links TRBV6-2 or TRBV6-3 to TRBJ2-1; 8 bases are a match to TRBD2. This CDR3 region has 16 residues. Looked up from germline, CDR1 is MNHEY and CDR2 is SVGEGT. With 8 bases clipped from V and 15 bases from J, the junction kept 24 bases outside the gene matches. CDR3 nucleotides: TGTGCCAGCTCCCAGGGATCAAGCGGGGGAGTTCTTCTTTCGTTCTTC. Translated: CASSQGSSGGVLLSFF.

V is TRBV7-3 and J is TRBJ2-2; possible D gene TRBD2, 5 bases. Germline CDR1 SGHTA, CDR2 FQGTGA. V gave up 9 bases and J gave up 3 bases, with 14 bases separating them. This CDR3 has 14 residues. Here the CDR3 reads CASRMDWDTGELFF. The DNA of the CDR3 is TGTGCCAGTCGGATGGACTGGGACACCGGGGAGCTGTTTTTT.

This clonotype was seen at least ten times. The chain couples TRBV12-3 or TRBV12-4 to TRBJ2-3; 12 bases fit TRBD2. The ends lost 5 bases at V and 2 bases at J; junction bases unmatched: 5. This CDR3 is built from 16 residues. The CDR3 DNA is TGTGCCAGCAGTCCCCGACTAGCGGGAGTCACAGATACGCAGTATTTT. The encoded protein is CASSPRLAGVTDTQYF.

Turning to this clonotype: At one end the junction does not follow the germline gene, possibly because of a read error. The genes are TRBV5-6 and TRBJ2-7, with TRBD1 as a possible D gene (6 bases). In germline, CDR1 is SGHDT, CDR2 YYEEEE. The CDR3 is made up of 13 amino acids. CDR3 region: CARSYGTPYEQYF. The CDR3 DNA reads TGTGCCAGGAGCTACGGGACACCCTACGAGCAGTACTTC. Supplemented by reference TRBV5-6 and TRBJ2-7, the full variable domain reads DAGVTQSPTHLIKTRGQQVTLRCSPKSGHDTVSWYQQALGQGPQFIFQYYEEEERQRGNFPDRFSGHQFPNYSSELNVNALLLGDSALYLCARSYGTPYEQYFGPGTRLTVT.

V usage is TRBV6-1 and J usage is TRBJ1-4; no definite D call. Trimming left V 6 bases short and J 0 bases short, with 14 bases between. The CDR3 is 16 residues long. Germline-derived CDR1 and CDR2 are MNHNS and SASEGT. The chain's CDR3 is CASSRLTGTTNEKLFF. For the CDR3, the DNA is TGTGCCAGCAGCAGGCTTACTGGCACAACTAATGAAAAACTGTTTTTT.

The chain couples TRBV28 to TRBJ2-1, with D unresolved. V lost 1 base, J lost 5 bases, and 9 bases lay in between. This CDR3 spans 14 amino acids. CDR1 is MDHEN and CDR2 is SYDVKM in the germline V gene. The CDR3 reads CASSLSPSNNEQFF. CDR3 coding DNA: TGTGCCAGCAGTTTATCTCCCTCTAACAATGAGCAGTTCTTC.

This chain connects TRBV18 to TRBJ2-7, with a tentative D call TRBD2 (6 bases). Trimming removed 2 bases from V and 2 bases from J, with 13 bases in between. Germline assignment: CDR1 KGHSH and CDR2 LQKENI. The CDR3 runs 15 residues. CDR3 residues: CASSPTGGNPYEQYF. As DNA, the CDR3 is TGTGCCAGCTCACCAACGGGCGGGAACCCCTACGAGCAGTACTTC. Drawing the rest from reference TRBV18 and TRBJ2-7, the complete variable domain is NAGVMQNPRHLVRRRGQEARLRCSPMKGHSHVYWYRQLPEEGLKFMVYLQKENIIDESGMPKERFSAEFPKEGPSILRIQQVVRGDSAAYFCASSPTGGNPYEQYFGPGTRLTVT.

At least ten counts were recorded for this clonotype. V gene TRBV7-3 combines with J gene TRBJ2-1; D is possibly TRBD2 (6 bases). V lost 5 bases to trimming and J lost 6 bases, with 14 bases between them. Germline CDR1 and CDR2: SGHTA and FQGTGA. The CDR3 extends over 14 amino acids. Written as DNA, the CDR3 is TGTGCCAGCAGCGCCTCCGGGACTCCCAATGAGCAGTTCTTC. Its translation is CASSASGTPNEQFF.